The T cell receptor beta chain described here comes from a study of cytomegalovirus exposure and HLA in healthy donors. On the study more broadly: Most genotyped donors, over 70% of 398, had Caucasian-associated genetic ancestry.

About this clone: Its target is not known.

The study ran its PCR with 60 Vbeta and 13 Jbeta primers. The data were produced by immunoSEQ multiplex PCR, yet TCRdb's version contains in-frame clones alone and is incomplete. The table lists tens of thousands of clones. Broader study findings: Being productive about 87% or about 30% of the time was typical of most TCR beta V segments in an earlier analysis. Through in vitro validation, three CMV-associated chains were shown to be specific for CMV antigens.

The V and J ends lost 4 bases and 7 bases respectively, with 23 bases between them. The germline CDR1 and CDR2 sequences are MGHRA and YSYEKL. The CDR3 length is 16 residues. This chain uses TRBV4-1 with TRBJ2-7; a weak D match, TRBD2 (7 bases). The receptor was derived from a middle-aged man in good health and CMV-seronegative. Material for sequencing was PBMCs. CDR3 sequence reads: CASSPLLRGRVREQYF. CDR3 nucleotides: TGCGCCAGCAGCCCGCTTTTGAGGGGGAGGGTACGGGAGCAGTACTTC.